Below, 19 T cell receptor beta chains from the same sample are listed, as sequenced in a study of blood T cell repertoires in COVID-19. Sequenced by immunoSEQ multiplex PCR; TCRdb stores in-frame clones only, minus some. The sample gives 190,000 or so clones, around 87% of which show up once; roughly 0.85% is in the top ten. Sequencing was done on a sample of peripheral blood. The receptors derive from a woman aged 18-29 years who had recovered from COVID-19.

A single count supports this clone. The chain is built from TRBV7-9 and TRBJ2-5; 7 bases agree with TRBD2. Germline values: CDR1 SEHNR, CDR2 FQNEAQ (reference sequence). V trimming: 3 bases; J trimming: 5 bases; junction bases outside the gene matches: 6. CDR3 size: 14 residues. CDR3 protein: CASSFASGGETQYF. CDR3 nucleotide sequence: TGTGCCAGCAGCTTCGCTAGCGGCGGGGAGACCCAGTACTTC.

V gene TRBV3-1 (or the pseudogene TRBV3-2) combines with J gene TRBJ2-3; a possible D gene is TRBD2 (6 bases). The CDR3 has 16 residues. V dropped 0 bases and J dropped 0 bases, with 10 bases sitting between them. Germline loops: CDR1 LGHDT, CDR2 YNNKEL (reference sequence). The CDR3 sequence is CASSQDRGSSTDTQYF. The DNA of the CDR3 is TGTGCCAGCAGCCAAGATCGGGGGTCAAGCACAGATACGCAGTATTTT.

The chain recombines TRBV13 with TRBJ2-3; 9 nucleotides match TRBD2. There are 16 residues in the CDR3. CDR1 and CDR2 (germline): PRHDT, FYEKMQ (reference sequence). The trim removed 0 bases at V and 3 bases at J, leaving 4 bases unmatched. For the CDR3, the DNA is TGTGCCAGCAGCTTAGGGCGGGGGGGCCTGACAGATACGCAGTATTTT. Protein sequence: CASSLGRGGLTDTQYF.

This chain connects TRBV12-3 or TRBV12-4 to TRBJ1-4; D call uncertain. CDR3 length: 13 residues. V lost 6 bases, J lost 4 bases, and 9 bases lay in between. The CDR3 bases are TGTGCCAGCAGGGGCGGACTTAATGAAAAACTGTTTTTT. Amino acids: CASRGGLNEKLFF.

CDR3 bases: TGTGCCACCAGTGACGGGGTTTCCACTGAAGCTTTCTTT. This translates into CATSDGVSTEAFF. The chain links TRBV24-1 to TRBJ1-1; D not resolved. This CDR3 contains 13 residues. Trimming pared 4 bases from V and 4 bases from J, leaving 9 bases between. Germline CDR1 reads KGHDR; CDR2 reads SFDVKD.

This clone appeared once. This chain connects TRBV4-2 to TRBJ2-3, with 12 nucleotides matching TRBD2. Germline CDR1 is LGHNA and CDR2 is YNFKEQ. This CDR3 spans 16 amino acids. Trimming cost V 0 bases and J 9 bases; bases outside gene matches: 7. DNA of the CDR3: TGTGCCAGCAGCCAAGATTTGACTAGCGGGAGTCAGACGCAGTATTTT. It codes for CASSQDLTSGSQTQYF.

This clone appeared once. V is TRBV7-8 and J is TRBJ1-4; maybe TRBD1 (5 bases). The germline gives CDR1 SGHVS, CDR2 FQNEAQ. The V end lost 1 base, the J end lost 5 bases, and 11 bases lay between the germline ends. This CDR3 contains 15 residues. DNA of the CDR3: TGTGCCAGCAGCTTAGTTCCGGGGGTCAATGAAAAACTGTTTTTT. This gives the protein CASSLVPGVNEKLFF.

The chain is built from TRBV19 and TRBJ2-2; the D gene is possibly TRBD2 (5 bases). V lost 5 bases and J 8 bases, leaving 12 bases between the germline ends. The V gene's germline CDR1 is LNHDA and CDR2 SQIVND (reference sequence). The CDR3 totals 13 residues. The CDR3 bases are TGTGCCAGTAGTCCCCCTGAGCGGGGGGAGCTGTTTTTT. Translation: CASSPPERGELFF. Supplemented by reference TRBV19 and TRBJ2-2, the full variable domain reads DGGITQSPKYLFRKEGQNVTLSCEQNLNHDAMYWYRQDPGQGLRLIYYSQIVNDFQKGDIAEGYSVSREKKESFPLTVTSAQKNPTAFYLCASSPPERGELFFGEGSRLTVL.

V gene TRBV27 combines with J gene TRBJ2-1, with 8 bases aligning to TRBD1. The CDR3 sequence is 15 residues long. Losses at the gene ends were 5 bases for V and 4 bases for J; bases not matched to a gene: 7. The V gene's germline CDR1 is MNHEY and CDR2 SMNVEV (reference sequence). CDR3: CASSPRTGPYNEQFF. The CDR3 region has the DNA TGTGCCAGCAGTCCACGGACAGGGCCGTACAATGAGCAGTTCTTC.

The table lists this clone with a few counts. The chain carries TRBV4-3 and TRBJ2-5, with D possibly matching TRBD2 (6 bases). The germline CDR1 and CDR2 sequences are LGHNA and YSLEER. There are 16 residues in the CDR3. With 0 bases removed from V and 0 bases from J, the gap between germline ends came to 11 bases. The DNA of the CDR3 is TGCGCCAGCAGCCAAGACGCCGCGGGGTACCAAGAGACCCAGTACTTC. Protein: CASSQDAAGYQETQYF.

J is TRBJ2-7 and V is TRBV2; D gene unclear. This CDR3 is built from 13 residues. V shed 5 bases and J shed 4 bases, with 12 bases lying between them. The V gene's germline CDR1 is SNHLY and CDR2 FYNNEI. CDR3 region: CASSSEMNYEQYV. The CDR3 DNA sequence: TGTGCCAGCAGTTCGGAGATGAATTACGAGCAGTACGTC.

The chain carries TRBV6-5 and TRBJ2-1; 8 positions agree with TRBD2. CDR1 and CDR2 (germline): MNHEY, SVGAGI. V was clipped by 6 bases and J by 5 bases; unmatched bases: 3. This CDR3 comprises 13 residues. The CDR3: CASRLAGNNEQFF. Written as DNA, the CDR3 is TGTGCCAGCAGGTTAGCGGGAAACAATGAGCAGTTCTTC.

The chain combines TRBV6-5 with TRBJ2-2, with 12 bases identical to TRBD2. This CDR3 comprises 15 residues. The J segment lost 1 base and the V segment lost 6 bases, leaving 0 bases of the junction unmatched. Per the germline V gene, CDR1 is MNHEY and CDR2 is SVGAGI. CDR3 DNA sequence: TGTGCCAGCAGGGGACTAGCGGGGAACACCGGGGAGCTGTTTTTT. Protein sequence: CASRGLAGNTGELFF.

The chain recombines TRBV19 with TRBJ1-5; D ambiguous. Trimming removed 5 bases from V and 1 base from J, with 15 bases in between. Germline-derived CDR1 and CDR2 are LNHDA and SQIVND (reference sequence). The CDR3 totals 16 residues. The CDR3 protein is CASSPGPGRSNQPQHF. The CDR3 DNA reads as TGTGCCAGTAGTCCCGGGCCGGGAAGAAGCAATCAGCCCCAGCATTTT.

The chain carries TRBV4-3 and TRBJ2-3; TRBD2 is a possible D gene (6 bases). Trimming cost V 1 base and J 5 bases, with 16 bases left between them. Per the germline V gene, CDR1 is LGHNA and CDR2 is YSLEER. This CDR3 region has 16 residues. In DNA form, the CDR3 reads TGCGCCAGCAGCCAAGGGATGGGGGGTTCAGGAGATACGCAGTATTTT. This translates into CASSQGMGGSGDTQYF.

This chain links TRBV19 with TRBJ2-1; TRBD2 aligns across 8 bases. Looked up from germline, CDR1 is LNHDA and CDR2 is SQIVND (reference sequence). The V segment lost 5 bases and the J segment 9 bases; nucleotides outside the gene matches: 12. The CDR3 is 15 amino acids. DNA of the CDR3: TGTGCCAGTAGTCTACGGGGGGGCCGCGGCGGTGAGCAGTTCTTC. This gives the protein CASSLRGGRGGEQFF. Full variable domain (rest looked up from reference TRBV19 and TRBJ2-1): DGGITQSPKYLFRKEGQNVTLSCEQNLNHDAMYWYRQDPGQGLRLIYYSQIVNDFQKGDIAEGYSVSREKKESFPLTVTSAQKNPTAFYLCASSLRGGRGGEQFFGPGTRLTVL.

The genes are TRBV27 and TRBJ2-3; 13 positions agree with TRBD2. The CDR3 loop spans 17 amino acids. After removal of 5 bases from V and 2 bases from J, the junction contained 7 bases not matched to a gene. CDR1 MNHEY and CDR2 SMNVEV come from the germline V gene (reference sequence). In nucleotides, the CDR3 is TGTGCCAGCAGTCTCCCGGGACTAGCGGGACCCACAGATACGCAGTATTTT. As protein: CASSLPGLAGPTDTQYF.

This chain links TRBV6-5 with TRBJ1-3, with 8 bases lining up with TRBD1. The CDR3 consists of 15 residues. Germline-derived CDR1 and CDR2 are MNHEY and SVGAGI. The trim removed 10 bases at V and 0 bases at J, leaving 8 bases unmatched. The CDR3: CATLRGQDSGNTIYF. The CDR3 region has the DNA TGTGCCACCTTAAGGGGACAGGACTCTGGAAACACCATATATTTT.

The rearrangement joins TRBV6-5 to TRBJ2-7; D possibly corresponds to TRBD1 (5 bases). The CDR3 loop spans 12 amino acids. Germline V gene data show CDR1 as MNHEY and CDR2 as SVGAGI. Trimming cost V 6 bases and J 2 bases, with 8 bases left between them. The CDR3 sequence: CASSKGPYEQYF. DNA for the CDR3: TGTGCCAGCAGCAAGGGGCCCTACGAGCAGTACTTC.